Listed below are T cell receptor beta chains from one sample, sequenced in a study of blood T cells in healthy people across ages. In TCRdb, the 5' RACE reads were re-called with MiXCR into one record per CDR3 protein. The table records approximately 810,000 distinct CDR3 sequences, under 30% of them present only once. The source material was blood. The receptor set was obtained from a woman older than 75 in good health. CDR3s include the opening cysteine and the closing phenylalanine or tryptophan.

TRBV20-1 CSATGEAYGYTF
TRBV4-1 CASSRSGQANYGYTF
TRBV7-9 CASSLWAGPGDEQFF
TRBV3-1 CASSQVGTPGNSPLHF
TRBV20-1 CSARRTGTLQPQHF
TRBV5-1 CASKTSGGLGGLFF
TRBV20-1 CSALDWSSYNSPLHF
TRBV6-5 CASSEAVHTEAFF
TRBV7-2 CASSLAGGTQGLQYF
TRBV30 CAWTLGGAGYTF
TRBV6-2/TRBV6-3 CASQMGGNQPQHF
TRBV7-2 CASRTQRGITDTQYF
TRBV18 CASSPAGQGAREQFF
TRBV6-2/TRBV6-3 CASSYVPVILRGTNQPQHF
TRBV20-1 CSARQGPDTQYF
TRBV20-1 CSALPPTAPRNEQFF
TRBV7-2 CASSELGLGKETQYF
TRBV20-1 CSAREWGVGNTEAFF
TRBV7-2 CASSPQTALTGELFF
TRBV24-1 CATSDFHGTAARETQYF
TRBV14 CASSQGTGGLETQYF
TRBV13 CASSPDFAAARPDTQYF
TRBV7-2 CASSLGGTVYEQYF
TRBV5-1 CASTTGSGVETQYF
TRBV15 CATSSRTGNTEAFF
TRBV20-1 CSARATGALNSPLHF
TRBV7-2 CASRNQGQGATNTQYF
TRBV6-9 CASSGKGTPSQETQYF
TRBV18 CASSQTGGARMDTQYF
TRBV12-3/TRBV12-4 CASNEGLNTEAFF
TRBV6-1 CASSEVLSRHYNSPLHF
TRBV14 CASSPLNRDRGTDTQYF
TRBV7-2 CASSLSAATGELFF
TRBV20-1 CSARAGTGVRSNQPQHF
TRBV6-2/TRBV6-3 CASTYGGATDTQYF
TRBV4-1 CASSLYLSGANVLTF
TRBV19 CASSGAGGLGDEQFF
TRBV7-2 CASSYPGTLYEQYF
TRBV6-2/TRBV6-3 CASSYPGRPYEQYF
TRBV5-1 CASSGGQGVYGYTF
TRBV10-1 CASSSSGTGNGYTF
TRBV12-3/TRBV12-4 CASIEVAGTGSAFF
TRBV6-1 CASSEAGTGVRYEQYF
TRBV29-1 CSVESGNYGYTF
TRBV12-3/TRBV12-4 CASSLENYEQYF
TRBV20-1 CRASDLRREQYF
TRBV2 CASSENRGSPNEKRFF
TRBV6-1 CASILGKGVPYNEQFF
TRBV20-1 CSAQQGQNIQYF
TRBV7-2 CASSLAGGSVVTQYF